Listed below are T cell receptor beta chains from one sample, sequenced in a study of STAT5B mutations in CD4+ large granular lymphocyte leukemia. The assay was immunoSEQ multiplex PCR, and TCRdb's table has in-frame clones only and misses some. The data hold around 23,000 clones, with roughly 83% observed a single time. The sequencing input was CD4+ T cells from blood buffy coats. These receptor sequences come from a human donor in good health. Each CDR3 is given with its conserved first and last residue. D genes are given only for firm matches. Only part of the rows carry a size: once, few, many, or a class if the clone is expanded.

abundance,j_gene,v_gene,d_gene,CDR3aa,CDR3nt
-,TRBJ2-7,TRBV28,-,CASLRTTRVGADSYEQYF,TGTGCCAGCCTCCGTACCACAAGGGTAGGCGCCGACTCCTACGAGCAGTACTTC
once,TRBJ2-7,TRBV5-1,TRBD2,CASSTRTSGEQYF,TGCGCCAGCAGCACCCGGACTAGTGGCGAGCAGTACTTC
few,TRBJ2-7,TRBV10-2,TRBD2,CASSEFHTSGGEQYF,TGCGCCAGCAGTGAGTTCCACACGTCGGGAGGCGAGCAGTACTTC
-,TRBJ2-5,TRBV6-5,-,CASSYSSEWWETQYF,TGTGCCAGCAGTTACTCCTCGGAATGGTGGGAGACCCAGTACTTC
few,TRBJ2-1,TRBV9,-,CASSVEGKNGISRNEQFF,TGTGCCAGCAGCGTAGAGGGAAAAAACGGAATATCCAGGAATGAGCAGTTCTTC
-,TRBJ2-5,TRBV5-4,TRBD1,CASSSWDRVKTQYF,TGTGCCAGCAGCAGCTGGGACAGGGTAAAGACCCAGTACTTC
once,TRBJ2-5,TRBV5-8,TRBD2,CASSPYSGTRYQETQYF,TGTGCCAGCAGCCCCTACTCCGGGACTAGGTACCAAGAGACCCAGTACTTC
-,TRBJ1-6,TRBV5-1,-,CASSPGRDRSSYNSPLHF,TGCGCCAGCAGCCCTGGCCGCGACAGGAGCTCCTATAATTCACCCCTCCACTTT
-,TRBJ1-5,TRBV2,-,CASSDYRGPQHF,TGTGCCAGCAGTGATTACCGGGGGCCCCAGCATTTT
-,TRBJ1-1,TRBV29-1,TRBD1,CSVRRRGTGGTEAFF,TGCAGCGTCCGACGTAGGGGGACAGGTGGCACTGAAGCTTTCTTT
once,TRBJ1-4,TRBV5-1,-,CASSSGGTNTNEKLFF,TGCGCCAGCAGCTCTGGCGGGACCAACACTAATGAAAAACTGTTTTTT
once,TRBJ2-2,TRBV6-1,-,CASSVTRGGELFF,TGTGCCAGCAGTGTTACAAGAGGCGGGGAGCTGTTTTTT
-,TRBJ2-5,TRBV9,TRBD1,CASTVSTGGRETQYF,TGTGCCAGCACCGTTAGCACAGGGGGAAGAGAGACCCAGTACTTC
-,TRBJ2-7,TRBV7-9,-,CASSSSGYVSYEQYF,TGTGCCAGCAGTTCGTCAGGGTATGTTTCCTACGAGCAGTACTTC
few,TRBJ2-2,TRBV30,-,CAWRRPDRTGELFF,TGTGCCTGGAGAAGGCCCGATAGGACCGGGGAGCTGTTTTTT
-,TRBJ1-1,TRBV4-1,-,CASSQEVGRGTEAFF,TGCGCCAGCAGCCAAGAGGTAGGCCGAGGCACTGAAGCTTTCTTT
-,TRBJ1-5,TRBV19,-,CASSTPSLDFRQPQHF,TGTGCCAGTAGTACACCCTCGCTAGACTTCAGGCAGCCCCAGCATTTT
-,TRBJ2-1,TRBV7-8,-,CASSLEGLEQFF,TGTGCCAGCAGCTTAGAGGGGCTTGAGCAGTTCTTC
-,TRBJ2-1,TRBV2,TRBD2,CASSGGGSREQFF,TGTGCCAGCAGTGGCGGGGGGAGTCGGGAGCAGTTCTTC
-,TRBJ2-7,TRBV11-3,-,CASSLGRGMAYEQYF,TGTGCCAGCAGCTTAGGGCGTGGAATGGCCTACGAGCAGTACTTC
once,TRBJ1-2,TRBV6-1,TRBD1,CASSPVGTVNYGYTF,TGTGCCAGCAGCCCCGTGGGGACAGTAAACTATGGCTACACCTTC
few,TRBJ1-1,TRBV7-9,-,CASSSLLGGHTEAFF,TGTGCCAGCAGCTCACTCCTGGGGGGGCACACTGAAGCTTTCTTT
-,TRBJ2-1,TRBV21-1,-,CASSSSRWDDNEQFF,TGTGCCAGCAGCTCCTCCCGGTGGGACGACAATGAGCAGTTCTTC
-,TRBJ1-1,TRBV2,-,CASRRTEGTEAFF,TGTGCCAGCAGACGGACGGAGGGGACTGAAGCTTTCTTT
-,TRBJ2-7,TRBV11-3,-,CASSRDRISSYEQYF,TGTGCCAGCAGCCGAGACAGGATAAGCTCCTACGAGCAGTACTTC
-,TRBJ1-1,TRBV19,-,CASTAGPSNTEAFF,TGTGCCAGTACTGCAGGACCCTCGAACACTGAAGCTTTCTTT
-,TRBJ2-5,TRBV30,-,CAWSVLGQETQYF,TGTGCCTGGAGTGTACTAGGGCAAGAGACCCAGTACTTC
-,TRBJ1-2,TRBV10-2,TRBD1,CASTPGQGGYTF,TGCGCCAGCACCCCGGGACAGGGCGGCTACACCTTC
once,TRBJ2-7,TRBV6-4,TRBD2,CASKLRASGYEQYF,TGTGCCAGCAAACTCCGGGCTAGCGGATACGAGCAGTACTTC
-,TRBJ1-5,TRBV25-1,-,CASSESGRGNQPQHF,TGTGCCAGCAGTGAATCAGGGCGCGGCAATCAGCCCCAGCATTTT
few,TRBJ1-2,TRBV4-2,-,CASSQVTDNYGYTF,TGTGCCAGCAGCCAAGTTACAGATAACTATGGCTACACCTTC
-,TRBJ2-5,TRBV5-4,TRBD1,CASSLAGRGRETQYF,TGTGCCAGCAGCTTGGCCGGCAGGGGGCGAGAGACCCAGTACTTC
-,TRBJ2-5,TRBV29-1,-,CSVVRTQETQYF,TGCAGCGTTGTTAGGACTCAAGAGACCCAGTACTTC
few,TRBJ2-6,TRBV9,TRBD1,CASSVTGAGANVLTF,TGTGCCAGCAGCGTGACAGGGGCTGGGGCCAACGTCCTGACTTTC
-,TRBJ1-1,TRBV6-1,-,CASSERGPYDDTEAFF,TGTGCCAGCAGTGAAAGGGGTCCCTATGACGACACTGAAGCTTTCTTT
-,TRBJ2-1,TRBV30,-,CAWSVVLEGTEQFF,TGTGCCTGGAGTGTAGTTTTGGAGGGGACTGAGCAGTTCTTC
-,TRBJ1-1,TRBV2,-,CASTEHRMNTEAFF,TGTGCCAGCACTGAACACCGTATGAACACTGAAGCTTTCTTT
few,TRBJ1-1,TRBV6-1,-,CASSGRLNTEAFF,TGTGCCAGCAGTGGTCGACTGAACACTGAAGCTTTCTTT